Each of the 3 T cell receptor beta chains below was sequenced from the same sample in a study of T cell changes during pregnancy in multiple sclerosis. The method was immunoSEQ multiplex PCR; TCRdb's version includes in-frame clones alone and lacks a portion of them. The sample comprises about 72,000 clones, roughly 89% of which are singletons, and about 0.75% rests with the top ten. This sample comprised peripheral blood, obtained in the third trimester of pregnancy. The receptors derive from a female donor in good health, enrolled as a control in a pregnancy study.

V is TRBV6-1 and J is TRBJ1-1, with D tentatively TRBD1 (6 bases). The germline CDR1 and CDR2 sequences are MNHNS and SASEGT. V was shortened by 3 bases and J by 0 bases, with 20 bases between the two germline ends. The CDR3 contains 18 residues. Here the CDR3 DNA reads TGTGCCAGCAGTGATCCTCCCAGGGGCAGGACCATGAACACTGAAGCTTTCTTT. It codes for CASSDPPRGRTMNTEAFF.

The V gene is TRBV5-1, the J gene TRBJ2-7; 7 nucleotides line up with TRBD1. Looked up from germline, CDR1 is SGHRS and CDR2 is YFSETQ. V shed 4 bases and J 1 base; nucleotides not matched to a gene: 5. The CDR3 extends over 14 amino acids. The CDR3 sequence is CASSTGTASYEQYF. CDR3 DNA sequence: TGCGCCAGCAGCACTGGGACAGCTTCCTACGAGCAGTACTTC. Combining the CDR3 with reference TRBV5-1 and TRBJ2-7 gives the whole variable domain KAGVTQTPRYLIKTRGQQVTLSCSPISGHRSVSWYQQTPGQGLQFLFEYFSETQRNKGNFPGRFSGRQFSNSRSEMNVSTLELGDSALYLCASSTGTASYEQYFGPGTRLTVT.

The J gene is TRBJ2-5, the V gene TRBV27, with D tentatively TRBD2 (7 bases). Germline CDR1 is MNHEY and CDR2 is SMNVEV (reference sequence). V was shortened by 7 bases and J by 9 bases, with 12 bases between the two germline ends. This CDR3 has 11 amino acids. The CDR3 sequence is CASTQGGAQYF. CDR3 nucleotide sequence: TGTGCCAGCACTCAAGGGGGGGCCCAGTACTTC.